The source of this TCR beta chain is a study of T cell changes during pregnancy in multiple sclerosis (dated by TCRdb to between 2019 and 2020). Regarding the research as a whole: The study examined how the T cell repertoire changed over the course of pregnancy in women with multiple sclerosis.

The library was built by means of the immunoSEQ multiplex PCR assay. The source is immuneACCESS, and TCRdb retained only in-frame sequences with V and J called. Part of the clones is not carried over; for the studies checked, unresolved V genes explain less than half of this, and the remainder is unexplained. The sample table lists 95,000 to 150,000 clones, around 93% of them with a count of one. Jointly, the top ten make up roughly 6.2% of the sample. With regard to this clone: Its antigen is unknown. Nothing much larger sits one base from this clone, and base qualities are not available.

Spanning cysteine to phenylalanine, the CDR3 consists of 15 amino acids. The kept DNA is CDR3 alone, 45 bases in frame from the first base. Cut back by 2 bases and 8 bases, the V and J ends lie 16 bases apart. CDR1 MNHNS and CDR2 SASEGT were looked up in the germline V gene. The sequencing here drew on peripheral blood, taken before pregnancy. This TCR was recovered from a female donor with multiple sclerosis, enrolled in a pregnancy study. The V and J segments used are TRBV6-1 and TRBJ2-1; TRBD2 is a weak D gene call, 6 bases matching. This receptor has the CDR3 CASSEMAGRWDEQFF. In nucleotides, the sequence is TGTGCCAGCAGTGAAATGGCGGGGCGTTGGGATGAGCAGTTCTTC.